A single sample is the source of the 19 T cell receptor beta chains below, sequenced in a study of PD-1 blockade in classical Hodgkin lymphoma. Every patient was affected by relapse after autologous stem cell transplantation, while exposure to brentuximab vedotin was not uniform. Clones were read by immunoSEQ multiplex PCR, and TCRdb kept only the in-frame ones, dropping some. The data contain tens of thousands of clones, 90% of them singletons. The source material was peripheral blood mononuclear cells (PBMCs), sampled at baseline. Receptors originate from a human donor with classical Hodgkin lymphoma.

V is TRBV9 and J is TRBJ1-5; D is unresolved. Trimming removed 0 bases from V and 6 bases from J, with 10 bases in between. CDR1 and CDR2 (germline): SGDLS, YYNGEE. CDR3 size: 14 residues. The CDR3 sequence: CASSVGLGIQPQHF. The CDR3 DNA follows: TGTGCCAGCAGCGTAGGACTGGGTATTCAGCCCCAGCATTTT.

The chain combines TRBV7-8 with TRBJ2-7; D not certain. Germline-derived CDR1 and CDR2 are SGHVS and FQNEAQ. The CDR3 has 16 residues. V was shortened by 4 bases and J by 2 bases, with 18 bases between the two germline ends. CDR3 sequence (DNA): TGTGCCAGCAGCTCTGGGAACACTCGACCTACCTACGAGCAGTACTTC. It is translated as CASSSGNTRPTYEQYF. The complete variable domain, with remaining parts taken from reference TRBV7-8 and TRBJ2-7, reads GAGVSQSPRYKVAKRGQDVALRCDPISGHVSLFWYQQALGQGPEFLTYFQNEAQLDKSGLPSDRFFAERPEGSVSTLKIQRTQQEDSAVYLCASSSGNTRPTYEQYFGPGTRLTVT.

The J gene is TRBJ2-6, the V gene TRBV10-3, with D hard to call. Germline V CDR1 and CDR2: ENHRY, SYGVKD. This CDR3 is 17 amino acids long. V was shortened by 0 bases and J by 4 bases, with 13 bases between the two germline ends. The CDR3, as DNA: TGTGCCATCAGTGAGTCGCAAGGCAGAACCGGGGCCAACGTCCTGACTTTC. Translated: CAISESQGRTGANVLTF.

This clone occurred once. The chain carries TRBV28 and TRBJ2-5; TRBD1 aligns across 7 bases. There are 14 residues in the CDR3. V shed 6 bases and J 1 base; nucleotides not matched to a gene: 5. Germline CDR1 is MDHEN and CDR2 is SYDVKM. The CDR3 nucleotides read TGTGCCAGCAGATCAGGACAGGCCCAAGAGACCCAGTACTTC. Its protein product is CASRSGQAQETQYF.

The CDR3 here is CAISDRSTDTQYF. The DNA for the CDR3 is TGTGCCATCAGTGACAGGAGCACAGATACGCAGTATTTT. The rearrangement uses TRBV10-3 and TRBJ2-3; D uncertain. Trimming stripped 3 bases from V and 0 bases from J, with 4 bases between. This CDR3 region has 13 residues. From germline, CDR1 is ENHRY and CDR2 SYGVKD.

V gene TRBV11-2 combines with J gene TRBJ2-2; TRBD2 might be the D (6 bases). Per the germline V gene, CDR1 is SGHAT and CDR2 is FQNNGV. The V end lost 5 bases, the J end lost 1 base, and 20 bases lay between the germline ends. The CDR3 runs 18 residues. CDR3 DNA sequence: TGTGCCAGCAGCCCCCGGGAGCTAGGATTCGGGAACACCGGGGAGCTGTTTTTT. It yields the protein CASSPRELGFGNTGELFF.

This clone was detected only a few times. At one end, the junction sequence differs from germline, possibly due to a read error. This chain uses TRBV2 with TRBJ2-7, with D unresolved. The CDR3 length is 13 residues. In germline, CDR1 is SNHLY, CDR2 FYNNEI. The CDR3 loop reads CASRDMITYEQYF. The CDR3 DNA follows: TGTGCCAGCCGTGACATGATTACCTACGAGCAGTACTTC.

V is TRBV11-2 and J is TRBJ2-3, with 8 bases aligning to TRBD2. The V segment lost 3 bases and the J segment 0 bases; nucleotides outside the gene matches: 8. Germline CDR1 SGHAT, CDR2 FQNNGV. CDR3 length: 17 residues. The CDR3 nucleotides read TGTGCCAGCAGCTTCGTCTGGATAGCGGGAAGCACAGATACGCAGTATTTT. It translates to CASSFVWIAGSTDTQYF.

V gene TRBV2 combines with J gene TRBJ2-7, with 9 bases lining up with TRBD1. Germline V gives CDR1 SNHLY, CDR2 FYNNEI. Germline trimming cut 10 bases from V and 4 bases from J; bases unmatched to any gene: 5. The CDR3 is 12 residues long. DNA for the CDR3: TGTGCCACCGGGGACAGGGTTTACGAGCAGTACTTC. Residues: CATGDRVYEQYF.

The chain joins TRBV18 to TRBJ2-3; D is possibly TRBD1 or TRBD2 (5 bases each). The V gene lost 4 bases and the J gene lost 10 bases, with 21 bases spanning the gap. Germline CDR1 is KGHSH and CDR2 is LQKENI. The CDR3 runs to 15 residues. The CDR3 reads CASSLRDPEPGAQYF. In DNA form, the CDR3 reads TGTGCCAGCTCACTAAGGGACCCCGAACCCGGTGCGCAGTATTTT.

The CDR3 nucleotides are TGTGCCAGCAGCAGGGACAGGGCCGGAGAGACCCAGTACTTC. Amino acid sequence: CASSRDRAGETQYF. The V and J genes are TRBV7-6 and TRBJ2-5; 9 bases agree with TRBD1. V was clipped by 5 bases and J by 4 bases; unmatched bases: 5. The CDR3 length is 14 residues. The germline gives CDR1 SGHVS, CDR2 FNYEAQ.

In nucleotides, the CDR3 is TGTGCCAGCAGTGGAAGCGGGGGGTACACAGATACGCAGTATTTT. This encodes CASSGSGGYTDTQYF. The chain has TRBV2 and TRBJ2-3; 9 positions agree with TRBD2. The CDR3 is 15 amino acids. Germline V gene lookup returns CDR1 SNHLY and CDR2 FYNNEI. The V gene end was trimmed by 4 bases and the J gene end by 2 bases; junction bases not matched to a gene: 4.

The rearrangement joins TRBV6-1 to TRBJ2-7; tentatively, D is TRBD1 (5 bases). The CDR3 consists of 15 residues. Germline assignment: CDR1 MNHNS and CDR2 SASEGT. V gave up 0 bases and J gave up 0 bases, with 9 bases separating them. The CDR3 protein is CASSEAPTASYEQYF. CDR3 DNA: TGTGCCAGCAGTGAAGCCCCGACAGCCTCCTACGAGCAGTACTTC.

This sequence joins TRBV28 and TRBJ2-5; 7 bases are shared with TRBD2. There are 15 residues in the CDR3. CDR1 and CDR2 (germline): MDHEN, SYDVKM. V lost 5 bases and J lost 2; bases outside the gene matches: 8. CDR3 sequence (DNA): TGTGCCAGCAGTCCCTTGGGGGGGGAGCAAGAGACCCAGTACTTC. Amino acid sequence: CASSPLGGEQETQYF. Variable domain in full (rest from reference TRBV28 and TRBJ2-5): DVKVTQSSRYLVKRTGEKVFLECVQDMDHENMFWYRQDPGLGLRLIYFSYDVKMKEKGDIPEGYSVSREKKERFSLILESASTNQTSMYLCASSPLGGEQETQYFGPGTRLLVL.

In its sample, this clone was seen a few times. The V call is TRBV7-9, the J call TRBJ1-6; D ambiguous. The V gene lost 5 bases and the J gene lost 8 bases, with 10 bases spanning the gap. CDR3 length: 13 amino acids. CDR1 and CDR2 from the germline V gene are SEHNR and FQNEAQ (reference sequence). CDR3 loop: CASSQPSHSPLHF. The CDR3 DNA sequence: TGTGCCAGCAGCCAACCGTCCCATTCACCCCTCCACTTT.

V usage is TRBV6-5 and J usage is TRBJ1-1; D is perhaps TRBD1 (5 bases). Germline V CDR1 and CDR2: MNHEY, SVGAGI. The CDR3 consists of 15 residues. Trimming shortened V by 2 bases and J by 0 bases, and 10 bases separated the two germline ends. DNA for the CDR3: TGTGCCAGCAGTTACGGGGCGGGCGTGAACACTGAAGCTTTCTTT. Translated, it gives CASSYGAGVNTEAFF.

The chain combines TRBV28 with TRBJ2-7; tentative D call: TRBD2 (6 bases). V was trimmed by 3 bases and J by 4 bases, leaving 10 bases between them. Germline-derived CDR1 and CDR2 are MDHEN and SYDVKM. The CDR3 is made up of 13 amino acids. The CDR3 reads CASSLGTDYEQYF. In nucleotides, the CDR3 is TGTGCCAGCAGTTTGGGGACTGATTACGAGCAGTACTTC. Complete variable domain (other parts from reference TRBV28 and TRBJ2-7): DVKVTQSSRYLVKRTGEKVFLECVQDMDHENMFWYRQDPGLGLRLIYFSYDVKMKEKGDIPEGYSVSREKKERFSLILESASTNQTSMYLCASSLGTDYEQYFGPGTRLTVT.

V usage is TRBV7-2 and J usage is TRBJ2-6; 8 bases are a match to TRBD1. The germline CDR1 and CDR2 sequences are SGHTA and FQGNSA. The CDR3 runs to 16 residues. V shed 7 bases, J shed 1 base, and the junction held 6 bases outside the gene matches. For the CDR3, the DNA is TGTGCCAGCAAGGGACAGGAAGAGTCTGGGGCCAACGTCCTGACTTTC. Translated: CASKGQEESGANVLTF.

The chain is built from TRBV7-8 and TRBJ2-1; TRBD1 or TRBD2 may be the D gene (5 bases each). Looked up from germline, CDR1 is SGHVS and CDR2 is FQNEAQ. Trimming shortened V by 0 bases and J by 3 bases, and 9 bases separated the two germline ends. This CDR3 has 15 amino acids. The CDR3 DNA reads TGTGCCAGCAGCTTAGCCGGGACCCTCTACAATGAGCAGTTCTTC. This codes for CASSLAGTLYNEQFF. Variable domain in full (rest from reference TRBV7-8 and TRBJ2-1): GAGVSQSPRYKVAKRGQDVALRCDPISGHVSLFWYQQALGQGPEFLTYFQNEAQLDKSGLPSDRFFAERPEGSVSTLKIQRTQQEDSAVYLCASSLAGTLYNEQFFGPGTRLTVL.